What follows are 3 T cell receptor beta chains derived from one specimen sequenced in a study of spatial heterogeneity in lung cancer. TCRdb independently ran MiXCR on the 5' RACE reads; one entry per CDR3 protein. The sample contains about 13,000 distinct CDR3 sequences, over 5% of which appear only once. Time point described: sample taken at primary tumor resection. Unsorted whole RNA samples from tumor, nontumor lung or frozen PBMC were sequenced. The source was lung tumor tissue, collected at surgery. These TCRs come from a human donor with early-stage non-small cell lung cancer.

This clonotype has a count of ten or more. Because this beta chain is a stray read in a library intended to capture alpha chains, its abundance should not be given much weight. The chain combines TRBV5-1 with TRBJ2-1; TRBD2 agrees at 13 bases. The CDR3 has 14 residues. The V segment lost 4 bases and the J segment 5 bases; nucleotides outside the gene matches: 0. The germline CDR1 and CDR2 sequences are SGHRS and YFSETQ. The DNA for the CDR3 is TGCGCCAGCAGCGGACTAGCGGGAGACAATGAGCAGTTCTTC. It translates to CASSGLAGDNEQFF.

In its sample, this clonotype was seen many times. The library was designed around alpha chains, so this beta chain is a stray read whose abundance carries little weight. The chain is built from TRBV5-1 and TRBJ2-7, with D perhaps TRBD1 or TRBD2 (5 bases each). The CDR3 length is 15 residues. The V end was cut by 4 bases, the J end by 6 bases, with 20 bases between. Germline V CDR1 and CDR2: SGHRS, YFSETQ. In DNA form, the CDR3 reads TGCGCCAGCAGCCCGGGACCTCACTCTCCGGGCGAGCAGTACTTC. It is translated as CASSPGPHSPGEQYF.

This clonotype was recorded many times. This beta chain slipped into a library made for alpha chains as a stray read, so its size is not meaningful. This CDR3 is CASSLVDMNTEAFF. The CDR3 DNA reads TGCGCCAGCAGCTTAGTCGACATGAACACTGAAGCTTTCTTT. The chain has TRBV5-1 and TRBJ1-1; D not certain. Germline CDR1 SGHRS, CDR2 YFSETQ. This CDR3 has 14 amino acids. The germline V and J ends were trimmed by 2 bases and 0 bases, with 8 bases remaining between them.